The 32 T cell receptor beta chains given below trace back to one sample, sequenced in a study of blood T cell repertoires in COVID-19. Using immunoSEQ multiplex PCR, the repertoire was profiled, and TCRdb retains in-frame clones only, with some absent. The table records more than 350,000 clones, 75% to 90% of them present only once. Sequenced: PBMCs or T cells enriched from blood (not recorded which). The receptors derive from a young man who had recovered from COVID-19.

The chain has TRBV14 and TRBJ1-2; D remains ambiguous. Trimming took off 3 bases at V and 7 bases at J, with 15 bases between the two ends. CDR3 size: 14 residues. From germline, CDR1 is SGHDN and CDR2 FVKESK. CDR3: CASSQDTIIGGYTF. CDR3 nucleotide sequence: TGTGCCAGCAGCCAGGATACTATTATTGGTGGCTACACCTTC.

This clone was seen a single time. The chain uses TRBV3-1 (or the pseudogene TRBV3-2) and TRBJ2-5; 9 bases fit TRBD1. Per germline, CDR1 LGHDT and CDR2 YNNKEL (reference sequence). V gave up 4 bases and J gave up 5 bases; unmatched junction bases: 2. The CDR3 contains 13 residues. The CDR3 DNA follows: TGTGCCAGCAGCCGACAGGGGGTTGAGACCCAGTACTTC. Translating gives CASSRQGVETQYF.

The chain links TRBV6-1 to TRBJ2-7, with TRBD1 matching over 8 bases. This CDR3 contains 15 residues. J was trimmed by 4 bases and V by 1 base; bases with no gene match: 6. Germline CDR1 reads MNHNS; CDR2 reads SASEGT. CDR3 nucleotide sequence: TGTGCCAGCAGTGAAGTACCAGGGGGCCTTTACGAGCAGTACTTC. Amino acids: CASSEVPGGLYEQYF.

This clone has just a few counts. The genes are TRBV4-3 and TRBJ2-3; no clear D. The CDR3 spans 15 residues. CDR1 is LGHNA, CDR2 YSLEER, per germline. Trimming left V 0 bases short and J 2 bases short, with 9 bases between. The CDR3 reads CASSQDASNTDTQYF. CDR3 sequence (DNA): TGCGCCAGCAGCCAAGATGCGTCAAACACAGATACGCAGTATTTT.

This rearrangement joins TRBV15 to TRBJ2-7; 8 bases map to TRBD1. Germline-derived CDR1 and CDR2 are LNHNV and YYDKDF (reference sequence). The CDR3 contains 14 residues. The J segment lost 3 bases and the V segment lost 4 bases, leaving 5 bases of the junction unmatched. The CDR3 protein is CATSIDRGLYEQYF. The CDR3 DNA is TGTGCCACCAGCATAGACAGGGGCCTCTACGAGCAGTACTTC.

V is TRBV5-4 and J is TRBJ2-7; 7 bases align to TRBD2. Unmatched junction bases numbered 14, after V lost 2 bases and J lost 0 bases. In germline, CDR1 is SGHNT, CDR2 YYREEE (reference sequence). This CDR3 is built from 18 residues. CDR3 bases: TGTGCCAGCAGCTTTATGAGAGCTAGCGGAAGTAGCTCCTACGAGCAGTACTTC. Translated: CASSFMRASGSSSYEQYF.

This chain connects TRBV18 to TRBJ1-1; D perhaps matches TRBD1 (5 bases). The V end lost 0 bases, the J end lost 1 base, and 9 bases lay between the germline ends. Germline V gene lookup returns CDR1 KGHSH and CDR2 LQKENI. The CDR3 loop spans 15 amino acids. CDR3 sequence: CASSPPARANTEAFF. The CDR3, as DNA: TGTGCCAGCTCACCACCGGCCAGGGCGAACACTGAAGCTTTCTTT.

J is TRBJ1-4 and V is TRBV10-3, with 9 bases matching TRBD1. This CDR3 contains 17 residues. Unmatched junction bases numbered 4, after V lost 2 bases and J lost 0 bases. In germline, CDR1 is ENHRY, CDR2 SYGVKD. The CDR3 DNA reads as TGTGCCATCAGTGAGAGACAGGGGGGATCAACTAATGAAAAACTGTTTTTT. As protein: CAISERQGGSTNEKLFF.

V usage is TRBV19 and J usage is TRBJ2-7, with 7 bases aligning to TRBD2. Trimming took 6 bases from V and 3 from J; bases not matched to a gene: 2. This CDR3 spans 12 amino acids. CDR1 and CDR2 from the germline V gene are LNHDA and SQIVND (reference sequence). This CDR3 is CASSRGGYEQYF. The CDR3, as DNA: TGTGCCAGTAGCCGCGGGGGCTACGAGCAGTACTTC.

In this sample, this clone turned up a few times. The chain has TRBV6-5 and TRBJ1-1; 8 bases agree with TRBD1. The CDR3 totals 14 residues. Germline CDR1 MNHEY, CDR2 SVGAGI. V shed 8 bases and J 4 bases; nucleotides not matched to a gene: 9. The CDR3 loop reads CASGRADRGTEAFF. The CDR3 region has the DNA TGTGCCAGCGGGCGCGCCGACAGGGGCACTGAAGCTTTCTTT.

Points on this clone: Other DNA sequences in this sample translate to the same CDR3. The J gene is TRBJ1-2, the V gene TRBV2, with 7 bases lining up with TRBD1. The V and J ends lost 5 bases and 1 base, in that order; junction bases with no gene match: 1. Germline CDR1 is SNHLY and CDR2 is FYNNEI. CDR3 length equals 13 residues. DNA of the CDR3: TGTGCCAGCAGTCGGGACAGTAACTATGGCTACACCTTC. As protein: CASSRDSNYGYTF.

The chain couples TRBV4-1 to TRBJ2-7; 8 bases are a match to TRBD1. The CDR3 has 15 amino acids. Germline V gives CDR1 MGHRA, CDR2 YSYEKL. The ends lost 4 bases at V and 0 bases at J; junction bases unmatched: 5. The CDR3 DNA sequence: TGCGCCAGCAGCCTTCAGACAGGGGCCTCCTACGAGCAGTACTTC. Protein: CASSLQTGASYEQYF.

This CDR3 is CASSTSGSYTQYF. The DNA for the CDR3 is TGTGCCAGCAGTACTAGCGGTTCCTATACGCAGTATTTT. This rearrangement joins TRBV6-5 to TRBJ2-3; 8 bases are a match to TRBD2. V lost 5 bases to trimming and J lost 7 bases; unmatched junction nucleotides: 5. CDR3 length equals 13 residues. Germline V lookup: CDR1 MNHEY, CDR2 SVGAGI.

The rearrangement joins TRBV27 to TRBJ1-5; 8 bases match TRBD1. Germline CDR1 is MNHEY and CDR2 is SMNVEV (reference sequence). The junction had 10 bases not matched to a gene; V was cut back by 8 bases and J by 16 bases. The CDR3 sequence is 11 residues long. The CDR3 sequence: CASGQGAALHF. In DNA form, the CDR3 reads TGTGCCAGCGGTCAGGGGGCGGCCCTACATTTT.

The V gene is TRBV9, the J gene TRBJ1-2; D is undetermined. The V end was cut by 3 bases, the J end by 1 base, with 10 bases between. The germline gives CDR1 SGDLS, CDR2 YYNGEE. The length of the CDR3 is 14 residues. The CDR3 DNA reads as TGTGCCAGCAGCGGACCCTCGGGTAACTATGGCTACACCTTC. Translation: CASSGPSGNYGYTF.

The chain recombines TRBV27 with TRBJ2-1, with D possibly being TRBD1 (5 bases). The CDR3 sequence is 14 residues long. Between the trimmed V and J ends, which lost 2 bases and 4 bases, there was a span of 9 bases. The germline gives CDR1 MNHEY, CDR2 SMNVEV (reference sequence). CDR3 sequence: CASSLQGMYNEQFF. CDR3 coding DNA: TGTGCCAGCAGTTTACAGGGAATGTACAATGAGCAGTTCTTC.

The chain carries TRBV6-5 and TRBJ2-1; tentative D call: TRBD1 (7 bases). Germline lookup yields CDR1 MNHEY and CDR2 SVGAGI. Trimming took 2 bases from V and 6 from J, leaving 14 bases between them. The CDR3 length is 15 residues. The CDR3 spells CASSYGGGASNEQFF. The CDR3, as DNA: TGTGCCAGCAGTTACGGAGGGGGCGCATCCAATGAGCAGTTCTTC.

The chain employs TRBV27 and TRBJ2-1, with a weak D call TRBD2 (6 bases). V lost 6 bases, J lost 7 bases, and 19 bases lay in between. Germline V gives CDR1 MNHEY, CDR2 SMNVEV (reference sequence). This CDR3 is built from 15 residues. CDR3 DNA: TGTGCCAGCAGGGATTGGGACTCCACGGGGAATGAGCAGTTCTTC. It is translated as CASRDWDSTGNEQFF.

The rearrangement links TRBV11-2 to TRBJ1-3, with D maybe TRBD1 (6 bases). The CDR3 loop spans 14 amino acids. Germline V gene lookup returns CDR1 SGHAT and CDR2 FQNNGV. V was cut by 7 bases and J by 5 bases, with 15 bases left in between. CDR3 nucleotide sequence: TGTGCCAGCACGCTTGCAGGGGCGCGAAACACCATATATTTT. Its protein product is CASTLAGARNTIYF.

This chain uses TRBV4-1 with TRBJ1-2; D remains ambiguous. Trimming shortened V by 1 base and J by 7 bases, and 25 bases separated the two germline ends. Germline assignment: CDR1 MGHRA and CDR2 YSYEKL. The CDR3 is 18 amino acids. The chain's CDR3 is CASSQAWSRVEGRAGYTF. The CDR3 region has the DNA TGCGCCAGCAGCCAAGCGTGGTCCAGAGTTGAAGGGAGGGCTGGCTACACCTTC.

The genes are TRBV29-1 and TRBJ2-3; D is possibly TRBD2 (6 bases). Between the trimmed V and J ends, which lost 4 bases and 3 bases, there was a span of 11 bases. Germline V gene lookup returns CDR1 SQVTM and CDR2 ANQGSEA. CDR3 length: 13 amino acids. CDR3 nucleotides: TGCAGCGTTGGATCAGGGAGGACAGATACGCAGTATTTT. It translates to CSVGSGRTDTQYF.

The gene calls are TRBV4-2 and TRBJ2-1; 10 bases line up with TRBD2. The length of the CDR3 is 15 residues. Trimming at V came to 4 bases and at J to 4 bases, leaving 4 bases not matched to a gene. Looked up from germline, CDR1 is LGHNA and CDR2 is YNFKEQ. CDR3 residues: CASSPGLAVYNEQFF. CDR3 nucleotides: TGTGCCAGCAGCCCCGGACTAGCGGTATACAATGAGCAGTTCTTC.

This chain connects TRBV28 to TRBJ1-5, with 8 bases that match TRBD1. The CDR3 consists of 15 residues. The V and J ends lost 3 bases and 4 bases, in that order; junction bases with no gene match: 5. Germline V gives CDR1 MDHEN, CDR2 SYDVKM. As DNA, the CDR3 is TGTGCCAGCAGTTTCGTAGGGGACAGGAATCAGCCCCAGCATTTT. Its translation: CASSFVGDRNQPQHF.

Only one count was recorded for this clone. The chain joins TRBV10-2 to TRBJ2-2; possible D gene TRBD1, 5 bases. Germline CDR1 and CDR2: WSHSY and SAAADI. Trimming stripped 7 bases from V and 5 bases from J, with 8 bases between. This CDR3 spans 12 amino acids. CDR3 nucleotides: TGCGCCAGCACGAAGGGGACCGGGGAGCTGTTTTTT. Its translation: CASTKGTGELFF.

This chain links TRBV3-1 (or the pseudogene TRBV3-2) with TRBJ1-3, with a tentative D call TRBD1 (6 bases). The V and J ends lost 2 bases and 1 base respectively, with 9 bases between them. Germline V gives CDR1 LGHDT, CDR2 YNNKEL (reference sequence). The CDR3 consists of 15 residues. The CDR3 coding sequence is TGTGCCAGCAGCCAATTTGACAGGTCTGGAAACACCATATATTTT. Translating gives CASSQFDRSGNTIYF.

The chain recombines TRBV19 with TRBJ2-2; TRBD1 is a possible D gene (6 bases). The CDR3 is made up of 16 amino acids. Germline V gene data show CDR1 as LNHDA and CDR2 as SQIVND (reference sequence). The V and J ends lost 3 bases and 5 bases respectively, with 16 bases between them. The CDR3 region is CASSIDRSVQTGELFF. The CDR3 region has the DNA TGTGCCAGTAGTATTGACAGGTCGGTGCAGACCGGGGAGCTGTTTTTT.

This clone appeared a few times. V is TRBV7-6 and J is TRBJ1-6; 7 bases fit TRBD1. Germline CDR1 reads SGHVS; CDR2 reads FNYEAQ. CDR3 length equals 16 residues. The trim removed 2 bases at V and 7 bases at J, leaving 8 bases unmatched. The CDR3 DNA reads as TGTGCCAGCAGCTTACGGTCGGCAGGGGGGAATTCACCCCTCCACTTT. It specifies CASSLRSAGGNSPLHF.

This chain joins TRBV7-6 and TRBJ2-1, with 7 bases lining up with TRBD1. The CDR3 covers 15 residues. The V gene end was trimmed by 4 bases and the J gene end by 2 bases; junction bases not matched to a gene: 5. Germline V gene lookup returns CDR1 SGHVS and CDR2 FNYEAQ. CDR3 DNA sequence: TGTGCCAGCAGCTCGGAACAGGGGACCTACAATGAGCAGTTCTTC. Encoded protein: CASSSEQGTYNEQFF.

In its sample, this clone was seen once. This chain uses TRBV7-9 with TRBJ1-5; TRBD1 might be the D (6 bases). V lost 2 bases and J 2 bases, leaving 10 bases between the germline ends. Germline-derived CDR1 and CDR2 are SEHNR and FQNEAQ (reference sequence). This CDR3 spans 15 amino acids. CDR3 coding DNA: TGTGCCAGCAGCTTAATAGGGGGTGGCAATCAGCCCCAGCATTTT. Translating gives CASSLIGGGNQPQHF. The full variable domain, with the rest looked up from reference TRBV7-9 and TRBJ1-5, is DTGVSQNPRHKITKRGQNVTFRCDPISEHNRLYWYRQTLGQGPEFLTYFQNEAQLEKSRLLSDRFSAERPKGSFSTLEIQRTEQGDSAMYLCASSLIGGGNQPQHFGDGTRLSIL.

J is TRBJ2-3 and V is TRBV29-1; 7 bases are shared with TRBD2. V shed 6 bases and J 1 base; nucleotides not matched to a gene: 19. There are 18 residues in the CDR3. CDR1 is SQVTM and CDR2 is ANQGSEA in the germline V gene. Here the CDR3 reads CSVGIRTRSLLGTDTQYF. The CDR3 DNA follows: TGCAGCGTGGGGATTAGGACTAGGAGTCTTTTAGGCACAGATACGCAGTATTTT.

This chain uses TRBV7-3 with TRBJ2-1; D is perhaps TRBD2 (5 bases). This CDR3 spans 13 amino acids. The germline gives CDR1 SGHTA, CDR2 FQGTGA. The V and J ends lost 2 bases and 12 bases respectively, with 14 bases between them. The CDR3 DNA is TGTGCCAGCAGCTTAGAAGACTACACGGTGCAGTTCTTC. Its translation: CASSLEDYTVQFF.

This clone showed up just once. The CDR3 DNA reads as TGTGCCAGCAGCCCCGGCGGGACTGACTTGCCCTACAATGAGCAGTTCTTC. This codes for CASSPGGTDLPYNEQFF. The V call is TRBV11-2, the J call TRBJ2-1; the D gene is possibly TRBD2 (6 bases). CDR1 SGHAT and CDR2 FQNNGV come from the germline V gene. The CDR3 is made up of 17 amino acids. V was cut by 5 bases and J by 2 bases, with 19 bases left in between.